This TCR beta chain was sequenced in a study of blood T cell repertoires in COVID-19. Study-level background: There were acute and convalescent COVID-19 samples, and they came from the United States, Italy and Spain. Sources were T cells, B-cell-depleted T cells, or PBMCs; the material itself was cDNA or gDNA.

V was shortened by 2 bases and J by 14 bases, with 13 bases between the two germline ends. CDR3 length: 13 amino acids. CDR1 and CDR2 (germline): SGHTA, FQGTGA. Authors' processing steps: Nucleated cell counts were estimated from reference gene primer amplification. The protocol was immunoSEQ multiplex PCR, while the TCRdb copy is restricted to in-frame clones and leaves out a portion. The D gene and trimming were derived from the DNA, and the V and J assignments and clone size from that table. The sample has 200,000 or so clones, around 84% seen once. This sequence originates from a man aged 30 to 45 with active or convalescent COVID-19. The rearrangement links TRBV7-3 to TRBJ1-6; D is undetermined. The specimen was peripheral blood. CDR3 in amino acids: CASSLEGSKALHF. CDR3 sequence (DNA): TGTGCCAGCAGCTTAGAAGGGAGTAAGGCCCTCCACTTT.